This T cell receptor (beta chain) was obtained from a study of cytomegalovirus exposure and HLA in healthy donors (dated by TCRdb to the late 2010s). With regard to the full study: An earlier analysis of approximately 640 of the donors reported 250 to 350 Gb of sequence data and some 120 million unique TCR beta sequences from about 179 million T cells. A later genetic analysis took genome-wide SNP genotypes for about three fifths of the roughly 700 donors and used that subset as a discovery cohort. Among about 410 genotyped donors of the cohort, an average of around 220,000 unique TCR beta nucleotide sequences was sequenced per donor, of which 15% to 20% were non-productive. Using immunosequencing, the study profiled T cell repertoires from about 650 subjects and related those repertoires to cytomegalovirus serostatus. Several DR-DQ haplotypes were treated as single units for association and clustering because of strong linkage in the cohort. Typing coverage varied by locus: roughly 629-640 donors for A, B, C, DRB1 and DQB1; roughly 500 for DQA1; approximately 570 for DPA1; approximately 450 for DPB1. The genetic ancestry cluster associated with self-reported Caucasian donors included 81% of the 300 to 400 genotyped donors. Rather than drawing on any new phenotypic data, the later analysis identified candidate immune exposures from TCR beta sequences and the way those sequences occurred across donors. All discovery cohort repertoires had been generated on a single sequencing platform. A later analysis re-examined previously published TCR beta repertoires from roughly 720 donors and added high-resolution HLA genotyping to investigate patterns of TCR occurrence. An earlier analysis of 587 of the donors used high-throughput TCR beta sequencing to judge whether each TCR beta V gene segment behaved as functional or pseudogenic. Along with the approximately 620-subject first cohort, a separate validation cohort of 120 different subjects was used. HLA typing included class I and class II loci at four-digit resolution. Approximately 310 gigabases of sequencing data and approximately 85 million unique TCR sequences were included in an early release covering about 620 HLA-typed donors. Donor age, sex, ethnicity and CMV serostatus were collected together with the repertoire data. The study aimed to test whether cataloging public T cell receptors could reveal signatures of past pathogen exposure. To predict cytomegalovirus infection status, the study combined high-throughput TCR immunosequencing, statistical association of individual TCRs with disease status, and machine learning. Here is what the overall study found, with its caveats: The classifier was reported to diagnose cytomegalovirus status with high specificity and sensitivity in both the original cohort and the validation cohort. Because some donors lacked HLA typing at each locus, the association tests relied only on the typed subset. Assigning TCR associations to individual alleles was difficult when HLA alleles, especially DR and DQ, strongly co-occurred. A later analysis reported that several top co-occurrence clusters appeared linked to parvovirus B19, influenza, CMV and Epstein-Barr virus. Sequencing depth was assumed to be roughly uniform across donors in the presence/absence analyses, though that assumption may not hold. At a false discovery rate of 0.05, a later analysis linked under 20,000 TCR beta sequences to specific HLA alleles. A further reported finding was that TCR beta sequences accurately predicted the HLA-A and HLA-B alleles for most subjects in the first cohort. Some IMGT-functional V segments, including TRBV6-2 and TRBV6-3, could not be distinguished by the 87-base-pair reads and were therefore excluded. A few of the identified cytomegalovirus-associated TCR beta chains were confirmed in vitro to be specific for cytomegalovirus antigens. In an earlier analysis of more than 500 of the donors, most TCR beta V segments appeared in productive rearrangements about 87% or about 30% of the time, broadly matching IMGT annotations. Because counts were too low, more than 15 rarely observed V segments, including chromosome 9 orphons, were excluded from the earlier analysis of roughly 580 of the donors. Most CMV-associated TCR beta chains appeared to be HLA-restricted in a later analysis, and the HLA associations seemed to be driven largely by CMV exposure. In this cohort, only TCR beta chains were sequenced, and detectable features were limited by the absence of alpha or paired-chain data. A later genetic analysis associated a missense DCLRE1C variant with V-gene and J-gene trimming of TCR beta chains, and an independent cohort replicated the association. A group of highly shared sequence variants was considered likely to be a technical artifact of the sequencing pipeline. The only immune exposure information available for the cohort was CMV serostatus. Linkage disequilibrium might explain the correlated functional status among segregating V segments, but an unknown experimental factor could not be excluded. Compared with equally common non-associated chains, HLA-associated TCR beta chains in a later analysis were more clonally expanded and had lower generation probabilities. A later analysis found that TCR association rates varied across HLA loci, with DRB1 alleles showing the most associated TCRs and HLA-C alleles the fewest. A total of some 180 TCR beta chains were listed by the study as associated with cytomegalovirus. In a later genetic analysis, fewer N-insertions in productive TCRs were reported among donors in an Asian-associated ancestry cluster than the approximately 630-donor mean. According to the authors, the approach could potentially be generalized to other disease states and immunological phenotypes. Across donors, most TCR sequences were observed very rarely, whereas some public TCRs were present in many individuals.

Regarding this clone: The antigen it binds to is not known. No quality values exist for individual bases; no much larger clone is one base distant.

For CDR1 and CDR2, the germline V gene (reference sequence) lists MNHNY and SVGAGI. The CDR3 numbers 15 residues from cysteine through phenylalanine. The kept DNA is CDR3 alone, 45 bases in frame from the first base. Clipping removes 2 bases from V and 4 bases from J, with 4 as the unmatched junction base count. The library was built by means of the immunoSEQ multiplex PCR assay. For the multiplex PCR, a mixture combining 60 forward primers for TCR Vbeta segments and 13 reverse primers for TCR Jbeta segments was used. Amplification of the CDR3 region of rearranged TCR beta genes was performed with a multiplex PCR assay on genomic DNA. On the Illumina HiSeq System, the amplified TCR beta libraries were sequenced as 87-base-pair reads. From the authors' description of their analysis: A later analysis counted about 80 million unique TCR beta chains across the 690 or so repertoires, and approximately 11 million of these chains were shared by at least two donors. Raw reads were error-corrected and collapsed into unique sequences with a nearest-neighbor algorithm that merged closely related sequences to remove PCR and sequencing errors. To assign V, D and J gene segments, CDR3 sequences were aligned to IMGT reference sequences. For a sequence to be retained, at least a six-nucleotide match to both a V gene segment and a J gene segment was required. Rearrangements were classified as productive when the CDR3 lacked stop codons and remained in frame with V and J, and all other rearrangements were classified as non-productive. Following IMGT convention, CDR3 was defined as the stretch from the second conserved V-encoded cysteine to the conserved J-encoded phenylalanine. The earlier analysis of a few hundred of the donors excluded sequences that lacked an unambiguous match to a single V gene segment. In an earlier analysis of 587 of the donors, V segments were called functional above 56.7% productive rearrangements and were called segregating when the between-donor standard deviation exceeded 5%. A statistical classification framework was built for diagnosing cytomegalovirus status from the catalog of TCR beta chain sequences. V and J gene assignment, in a later analysis, came from comparing TCR nucleotide sequences with IMGT/GENE-DB human TR gene sequences. A later analysis assigned CDR3 sequences and most-parsimonious VDJ recombination scenarios with the TCRdist pipeline. In a later analysis, every TCR beta chain was defined by the combination of its CDR3 amino acid sequence and its V-gene family, and reads without a unique V-gene family were dropped. In a later analysis, nearly 600 highly shared, low-generation-probability nucleotide sequences were removed to address suspected cross-contamination and a sequencing artifact. In a later analysis, a clonal expansion index for each public chain was calculated from normalized within-repertoire ranks of inferred template counts. Generation probabilities in a later analysis came from a VDJ recombination model fitted to out-of-frame rearrangements, and those results were checked against IGoR. A later analysis scored TCR-TCR, TCR-HLA and TCR-CMV co-occurrence with hypergeometric tests, applying a repertoire-size bias correction to TCR pairs. To estimate false discovery rates, a later analysis permuted the HLA or CMV assignments 20 times. In a later analysis, co-occurring TCRs were grouped using DBSCAN, and TCRdist sequence similarity was added for clustering within HLA-allele-positive subsets. Co-occurrence clustering excluded repertoires with fewer than 30,000 or more than 120,000 public chains, plus five with anomalous nucleotide sharing. TCRdb obtained this table from immuneACCESS and retained in-frame rearrangements with V and J assigned. These tables miss some clones; where compared with another copy, unresolved V genes account for less than half of the shortfall, and the remainder is unexplained. The V and J calls and clone size are taken from that table; D and trimming were inferred from the DNA. The sample table lists 150,000 to 200,000 clones, 76% of them with a count of one. The leading ten clones occupy around 3% of the sample.

The cohort consisted of 650 to 850 healthy bone marrow donors. At the time of sampling, all cohort members were nominally healthy, though unrecorded immune exposures were likely present. The donor tested CMV seronegative, placing the donor among the 350 to 400 seronegative members of the cohort. Every donor gave a peripheral blood sample, and the peripheral blood mononuclear cells from that sample were used for TCR beta sequencing. Genomic DNA was extracted from the blood cell samples with the Qiagen DNeasy Blood Extraction Kit. This receptor was obtained from a male donor in good health and CMV-seronegative. What was sequenced was PBMCs. The chain is encoded by TRBV6-6 joined to TRBJ2-1; 8 bases in the junction line up with TRBD2. DNA sequence: TGTGCCAGCAGTTACGACGGGGGGGCGTACAATGAGCAGTTCTTC. Translated, it reads CASSYDGGAYNEQFF.